A selection of T cell receptor beta chains follows, all from one sample in a study of T cells in Graves' hyperthyroidism and ophthalmopathy. TCRdb independently ran MiXCR on the multiplex PCR reads; one entry per CDR3 protein. This sample has around 700,000 distinct CDR3 sequences, with roughly 20% found just once. Sequencing input: blood. The receptors here all came from a woman in her fifties or sixties with Graves' hyperthyroidism that later progressed to Graves' ophthalmopathy. Both conserved end residues are part of each CDR3. The D gene is left open where the match is weak. Not all rows give a size; the values are once, few, many and, for expanded clones, a class.

j_call clone_size v_call d_call cdr3_aa cdr3_nt
TRBJ2-7 many TRBV4-1 . CASSQAGLAYEQYF TGCGCCAGCAGCCAAGCCGGGTTAGCCTACGAGCAGTACTTC
TRBJ2-3 few TRBV6-1 . CASSEINGVNTQYF TGTGCCAGCAGTGAGATCAACGGGGTAAATACGCAGTATTTT
TRBJ2-5 many TRBV7-2 . CASSLDGLETQYF TGTGCCAGCAGCTTAGACGGGTTGGAGACCCAGTACTTC
TRBJ2-5 . TRBV3-1 . CASSQGYSPQETQYF TGTGCCAGCAGCCAAGGTTACTCCCCACAAGAGACCCAGTACTTC
TRBJ1-5 . TRBV27 TRBD1 CASSQGARGNQPQHF TGTGCCAGCAGTCAGGGGGCAAGAGGCAATCAGCCCCAGCATTTT
TRBJ1-2 few TRBV6-2/TRBV6-3 . CASTIDRRTYGYTF TGTGCCAGCACTATAGACAGGCGGACCTATGGCTACACCTTC
TRBJ2-3 few TRBV30 TRBD2 CAWGTLAGGVTDTQYF TGTGCCTGGGGGACGCTAGCGGGGGGGGTCACAGATACGCAGTATTTT
TRBJ2-3 many TRBV5-1 TRBD2 CASSAPSGGAADTQYF TGCGCCAGCAGCGCGCCTAGCGGGGGGGCCGCTGATACGCAGTATTTT
TRBJ2-7 . TRBV3-1 . CASSQGGRGTYEQYF TGTGCCAGCAGCCAGGGGGGGCGAGGGACCTACGAGCAGTACTTC
TRBJ1-1 many TRBV13 TRBD1 CASSVGQGNTEAFF TGTGCCAGCAGCGTGGGACAGGGGAACACTGAAGCTTTCTTT
TRBJ2-1 many TRBV20-1 TRBD2 CSALGLAGGLSYNEQFF TGCAGTGCCTTAGGACTAGCGGGGGGGCTATCCTACAATGAGCAGTTCTTC
TRBJ2-6 once TRBV2 . CASTEFGRGRAGANVLTF TGTGCCAGCACCGAGTTCGGCAGGGGCAGGGCTGGGGCCAACGTCCTGACTTTC
TRBJ2-5 few TRBV20-1 TRBD2 CSARGLAGWETQYF TGCAGTGCTAGGGGACTAGCGGGGTGGGAGACCCAGTACTTC
TRBJ2-1 . TRBV18 . CASSPDRGQRGGNEQFF TGTGCCAGCTCACCGGACAGGGGGCAGCGGGGGGGCAATGAGCAGTTCTTC
TRBJ1-4 . TRBV12-3/TRBV12-4 . CASSLRDGESREKLFF TGTGCCAGCAGTTTACGGGACGGGGAGAGTCGCGAAAAACTGTTTTTT
TRBJ2-3 . TRBV20-1 TRBD2 CSASLGLAGGADTQYF TGCAGTGCTAGTCTGGGACTAGCGGGGGGGGCAGATACGCAGTATTTC
TRBJ2-1 few TRBV20-1 . CSARGGVKAYEQFF TGCAGTGCTAGGGGCGGGGTAAAGGCCTATGAGCAGTTCTTC
TRBJ2-1 . TRBV12-3/TRBV12-4 . CASSPRDGVYNEQFF TGTGCCAGCAGCCCTCGGGACGGAGTGTACAATGAGCAGTTCTTC
TRBJ2-7 many TRBV3-1 . CASSQVSGAEQYF TGTGCCAGCAGCCAAGTTTCAGGGGCCGAGCAGTACTTC
TRBJ2-7 . TRBV11-2 . CASSRPDSYEQYF TGTGCCAGCAGCCGACCGGACAGCTACGAGCAGTACTTC
TRBJ2-7 many TRBV20-1 TRBD1 CSATGQGAYEQYF TGCAGTGCTACAGGACAGGGGGCCTACGAGCAGTACTTC
TRBJ2-7 few TRBV10-2 . CASSPVGFSYEQYF TGCGCCAGCAGTCCGGTCGGTTTCTCCTACGAGCAGTACTTC
TRBJ2-2 . TRBV9 . CASSGGAFNTGELFF TGTGCCAGCAGCGGGGGGGCTTTTAACACCGGGGAGCTGTTTTTT
TRBJ2-3 . TRBV7-3 . CASSSLSGAQYF TGTGCCAGCAGCTCCCTTTCAGGTGCGCAGTATTTT
TRBJ1-6 . TRBV30 . CAWSVLGDSPLHF TGTGCCTGGAGTGTACTGGGAGATTCACCCCTCCACTTT
TRBJ2-1 few TRBV6-1 TRBD2 CASTHPGTSGARNEQFF TGTGCCAGCACCCACCCGGGGACTAGCGGGGCTAGGAATGAGCAGTTCTTC
TRBJ2-3 many TRBV7-8 . CAILDSTDTQYF TGTGCCATCCTGGACAGCACAGATACGCAGTATTTT
TRBJ1-5 few TRBV7-9 . CASSWDEHQPQHF TGTGCCAGCAGCTGGGACGAGCATCAGCCCCAGCATTTT
TRBJ2-7 . TRBV9 . CASSPRGYYEQYF TGTGCCAGCAGCCCCCGCGGTTACTACGAGCAGTACTTC
TRBJ1-5 many TRBV6-6 TRBD1 CASSYKGAGNQPQHF TGTGCCAGCAGTTACAAGGGGGCCGGCAATCAGCCCCAGCATTTT
TRBJ2-5 many TRBV11-2 TRBD1 CASSFGQGLQETQYF TGTGCCAGCAGCTTCGGACAGGGCCTCCAAGAGACCCAGTACTTC
TRBJ1-3 . TRBV27 . CASSGTSGGTIYF TGTGCCAGCAGTGGCACCTCGGGAGGCACCATATATTTT
TRBJ1-6 few TRBV29-1 . CSVRVSSYNSPLHF TGCAGCGTTCGAGTCAGCTCCTATAATTCACCCCTCCACTTT
TRBJ2-1 many TRBV20-1 TRBD1 CSVGQGSLEQFF TGCAGTGTGGGACAGGGGTCTCTTGAGCAGTTCTTC
TRBJ2-3 . TRBV27 . CASSFAGSSTDTQYF TGTGCCAGCAGTTTTGCAGGATCTAGCACAGATACGCAGTATTTT
TRBJ2-1 few TRBV18 TRBD2 CASSPELAGVYNEQFF TGTGCCAGCTCGCCAGAGCTAGCGGGGGTTTACAATGAGCAGTTCTTC
TRBJ2-3 few TRBV27 . CASSWERLDPTQYF TGTGCCAGCAGTTGGGAGCGGTTAGATCCCACGCAGTATTTT
TRBJ2-5 few TRBV10-3 . CAMSDTEETQYF TGTGCCATGAGTGACACGGAAGAGACCCAGTACTTC
TRBJ2-2 . TRBV5-1 . CASNSGAPANTGELFF TGCGCCAGCAACTCAGGCGCCCCCGCGAACACCGGGGAGCTGTTTTTT
TRBJ2-2 . TRBV6-1 . CASSSIRPGELFF TGTGCCAGCAGTTCCATACGCCCGGGGGAGCTGTTTTTT
TRBJ1-2 few TRBV2 TRBD1 CASSLDRVEMGYGYTF TGTGCCAGCAGTCTGGACAGGGTAGAGATGGGGTATGGCTACACCTTC
TRBJ1-5 . TRBV20-1 . CSVSGTAFSNQPQHF TGCAGTGTTTCGGGAACCGCCTTTAGCAATCAGCCCCAGCATTTT
TRBJ2-1 . TRBV6-1 . CASSELARPYNEQFF TGTGCCAGCAGTGAATTAGCGAGACCCTACAATGAGCAGTTCTTC
TRBJ2-7 many TRBV7-8 TRBD2 CASSWLLGTSGGKGEYEQYF TGTGCCAGCAGCTGGCTCTTGGGGACTAGCGGGGGGAAAGGAGAATACGAGCAGTACTTC
TRBJ1-1 many TRBV18 . CASSPAVGNTEAFF TGTGCCAGCTCACCCGCCGTTGGTAACACTGAAGCTTTCTTT
TRBJ1-4 few TRBV6-2/TRBV6-3 TRBD1 CARNRDRELPTNEKLFF TGTGCCAGAAACCGGGACAGGGAACTACCAACTAATGAAAAACTGTTTTTT
TRBJ2-5 . TRBV19 . CASSQTGQSWGRTQYF TGTGCCAGTAGTCAGACCGGACAGTCCTGGGGGCGGACCCAGTACTTC
TRBJ2-5 many TRBV7-9 TRBD2 CASTSGGERETQYF TGTGCCAGCACCTCGGGGGGGGAAAGAGAGACCCAGTACTTC
TRBJ2-7 . TRBV12-3/TRBV12-4 . CASSLGMDLGEQYF TGTGCCAGCAGTTTAGGGATGGACTTAGGCGAGCAGTACTTC
TRBJ1-2 . TRBV9 . CASSSRAISSFYGYTF TGTGCCAGCAGCTCCCGGGCGATTTCTTCCTTCTATGGCTACACCTTC
TRBJ1-1 . TRBV6-4 . CASSYLAGYGTEAFF TGTGCCAGCAGCTACCTGGCAGGGTACGGCACTGAAGCTTTCTTT
TRBJ1-2 few TRBV6-6 TRBD1 CASSYSPAGGGGYTF TGTGCCAGCAGTTACTCTCCGGCAGGGGGAGGTGGCTACACCTTC
TRBJ2-2 many TRBV11-2 . CASSLSRLVTGELFF TGTGCCAGCAGCCTATCCCGACTAGTGACCGGGGAGCTGTTTTTT
TRBJ2-1 many TRBV7-3 . CASSLSPGTREQFF TGTGCCAGCAGCTTAAGTCCGGGGACCCGTGAGCAGTTCTTC
TRBJ1-1 . TRBV2 . CASIGVMNTEAFF TGTGCCAGCATCGGAGTTATGAACACTGAAGCTTTCTTT